One sample yielded the 4 T cell receptor beta chains listed below, sequenced in a study of long-term antiretroviral therapy in people with HIV. A v3.0 immunoSEQ assay was performed at survey level. Sequenced by immunoSEQ multiplex PCR; TCRdb stores in-frame clones only, minus some. Here the sample spans about 21,000 clones, 85% being singletons. The starting material was unsorted PBMCs, obtained 4 years after starting antiretroviral therapy. Receptors were obtained from a man in his late teens or twenties with HIV.

This clone was observed a handful of times. V gene TRBV4-2 combines with J gene TRBJ1-2, with D perhaps matching TRBD1 (5 bases). The CDR3 is 13 residues long. Trimming removed 1 base at V and 4 bases at J, with 7 bases between. Germline CDR1 is LGHNA and CDR2 is YNFKEQ. The CDR3 is CASSQGDLYGYTF. The DNA for the CDR3 is TGTGCCAGCAGCCAAGGGGACCTCTATGGCTACACCTTC.

The rearrangement uses TRBV15 and TRBJ1-1; D not resolved. The CDR3 has 13 residues. Trimming removed 1 base from V and 4 bases from J, with 7 bases in between. Germline lookup yields CDR1 LNHNV and CDR2 YYDKDF (reference sequence). The DNA of the CDR3 is TGTGCCACCAGCAGAGCTTTACCCACTGAAGCTTTCTTT. Protein product: CATSRALPTEAFF.

This clone appeared once. The chain carries TRBV7-9 and TRBJ2-2; TRBD2 is a possible D gene (6 bases). Germline-derived CDR1 and CDR2 are SEHNR and FQNEAQ (reference sequence). With 6 bases removed from V and 2 bases from J, the gap between germline ends came to 13 bases. The CDR3 sequence is 15 residues long. The CDR3 region has the DNA TGTGCCAGCAGTAGCTGGGCGGGAAACACCGGGGAGCTGTTTTTT. Its translation: CASSSWAGNTGELFF.

This clone was seen once. This rearrangement joins TRBV7-7 to TRBJ2-2; D not certain. This CDR3 has 13 amino acids. Germline loops: CDR1 SSHAT, CDR2 FNYEAQ (reference sequence). The CDR3 DNA reads TGTGTATTAGGCCAAATTGGGTCCGGGGAGCTGTTTTTT. This gives the protein CVLGQIGSGELFF. Together with reference TRBV7-7 and TRBJ2-2, the CDR3 gives the full variable domain: GAGVSQSPRYKVTKRGQDVTLRCDPISSHATLYWYQQALGQGPEFLTYFNYEAQPDKSGLPSDRFSAERPEGSISTLTIQRTEQRDSAMYRCVLGQIGSGELFFGEGSRLTVL.